The following is a T cell receptor beta chain sequence with its context. As yet, its antigen is unknown. PCR employed 60 Vbeta and 13 Jbeta primers. This table comes from immunoSEQ multiplex PCR, and its TCRdb copy is limited to in-frame clones, with some not included. Of approximately 100,000 clones in the sample, approximately 74% are singletons; the top ten hold about 1.9%. This CDR3 is built from 13 residues. The germline V gene encodes CDR1 LNHDA and CDR2 SQIVND (reference sequence). The germline V and J ends were trimmed by 1 base and 5 bases, with 7 bases remaining between them. This sample is drawn from a study of cytomegalovirus exposure and HLA in healthy donors. Study-wide points: Among TCR sequences, most were rare, though some public TCRs appeared in many donors. Reports showed the classifier diagnosing cytomegalovirus status with high specificity and sensitivity. Prediction of most subjects' HLA-A and HLA-B alleles by TCR beta sequences was reportedly accurate. Several of the most significant clusters appeared, in a later analysis, to be linked to common viral pathogens.

The V call is TRBV19, the J call TRBJ2-3, with D tentatively TRBD1 (5 bases). The receptor's source is a woman aged 35 to 49 in good health and CMV-seronegative. The sequencing sample was made of PBMCs. CDR3 protein: CASSIGQIDTQYF. In DNA, the CDR3 is TGTGCCAGTAGTATAGGACAGATAGATACGCAGTATTTT.